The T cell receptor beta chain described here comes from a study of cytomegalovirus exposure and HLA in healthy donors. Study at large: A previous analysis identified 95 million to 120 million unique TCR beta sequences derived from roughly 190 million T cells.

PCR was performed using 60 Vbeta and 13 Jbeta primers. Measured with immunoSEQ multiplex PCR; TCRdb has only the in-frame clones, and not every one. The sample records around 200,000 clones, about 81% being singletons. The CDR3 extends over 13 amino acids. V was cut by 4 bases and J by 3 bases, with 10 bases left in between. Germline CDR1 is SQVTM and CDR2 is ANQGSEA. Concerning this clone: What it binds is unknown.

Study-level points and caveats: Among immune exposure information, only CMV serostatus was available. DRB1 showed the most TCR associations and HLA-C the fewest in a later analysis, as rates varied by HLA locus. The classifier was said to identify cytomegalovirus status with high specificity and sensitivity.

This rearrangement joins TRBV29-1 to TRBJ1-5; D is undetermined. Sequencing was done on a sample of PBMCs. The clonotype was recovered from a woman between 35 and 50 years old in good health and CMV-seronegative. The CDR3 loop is CSVGMGLNQPQHF. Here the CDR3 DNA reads TGCAGCGTTGGTATGGGCCTCAATCAGCCCCAGCATTTT.